This T cell receptor beta chain was found in a study of regulatory T cells in long-lasting Graves disease. Time point meaning: persistent/refractory GD, antithyroid drugs over 5 years with positive TRAb. PBMCs were the source of the RNA used for TCR sequencing. The ends lost 8 bases at V and 4 bases at J; junction bases unmatched: 16. The CDR3 consists of 16 residues. Germline values: CDR1 LNHNV, CDR2 YYDKDF (reference sequence). Sequencing libraries for TCR beta were prepared with iRepertoire HTBI primers and Arm-PCR of CDR3 regions. TCRdb re-analysed the multiplex PCR reads in MiXCR, keeping a single row per CDR3 protein. The sample has around 340,000 distinct CDR3 sequences, 15% to 20% seen once; the top ten hold just under 30%.

The chain carries TRBV15 and TRBJ1-2; TRBD1 aligns across 7 bases. The sequenced sample was peripheral blood mononuclear cells (PBMCs), obtained when the disease was refractory, from a patient treated with antithyroid drugs. The sequence came from a female donor with Graves disease. This chain's CDR3 is CATGPLQGNRGYGYTF. CDR3 nucleotide sequence: TGTGCCACCGGGCCCTTACAGGGGAATAGGGGCTATGGCTACACCTTC.